The rows below give T cell receptor beta chains drawn from one sample of a study of kidney transplant recipient with SARS-CoV-2 infection. Each CDR3 protein gets one entry after TCRdb re-called the reads with MiXCR. The repertoire holds 250,000 or so distinct CDR3 sequences, with 29% as singletons. The specimen was a blood sample, collected at baseline and on roughly day 110 from a kidney transplant recipient. The receptors were gathered from a young adult male patient who had COVID-19 and was a kidney transplant recipient. Some T cells may possibly be graft donor cells. CDR3s include the opening cysteine and the closing phenylalanine or tryptophan. A D gene is named only where the DNA matches it firmly. Rows may omit the clone size; those that give it use once, few, many or a size class.

clone size: few
D gene: -
V gene: TRBV6-8
J gene: TRBJ1-2
CDR3 DNA: TGTGCCAGCAGTGATGGGTCACGCTCTAGAAAGACCTATGGCCACACCTTC
CDR3 protein: CASSDGSRSRKTYGHTF

clone size: many
D gene: -
V gene: TRBV20-1
J gene: TRBJ1-5
CDR3 DNA: TGCAGTGCTAGAGCCTCGGTTGGGGGGCGCGTCAATCAGCCCCAGCATTTT
CDR3 protein: CSARASVGGRVNQPQHF

clone size: many
D gene: TRBD1
V gene: TRBV7-3
J gene: TRBJ1-1
CDR3 DNA: TGTGCCAGCAGCATGACAGGGGGCGGAGGCACTGAAGCTTTCTTT
CDR3 protein: CASSMTGGGGTEAFF

clone size: many
D gene: -
V gene: TRBV3-1
J gene: TRBJ2-5
CDR3 DNA: TGTGCCAGCAGCAGCAATCATCCCATTTCTTTCTCTGAGACCCAGTACTTC
CDR3 protein: CASSSNHPISFSETQYF

clone size: many
D gene: -
V gene: TRBV6-4
J gene: TRBJ1-2
CDR3 DNA: TGTGCCAGCAGTTGTCAGATCTCACACGGAAAGACCTATGGCTACACCTTC
CDR3 protein: CASSCQISHGKTYGYTF

clone size: many
D gene: -
V gene: TRBV20-1
J gene: TRBJ2-2
CDR3 DNA: TGCAGTGCTAGAGTTACGGTTGGGACCGGGGAGCTGTTTTTT
CDR3 protein: CSARVTVGTGELFF

clone size: -
D gene: TRBD2
V gene: TRBV7-2
J gene: TRBJ2-1
CDR3 DNA: TGTGCCAGCAGCAGGACTAGCGGGGGGGCAGGCAATGAGCAGTTCTTC
CDR3 protein: CASSRTSGGAGNEQFF

clone size: many
D gene: TRBD1
V gene: TRBV28
J gene: TRBJ2-7
CDR3 DNA: TGTGCCAGCAGCCCGGGACAGGGAGGGCACGAGCAGTACTTC
CDR3 protein: CASSPGQGGHEQYF

clone size: few
D gene: -
V gene: TRBV20-1
J gene: TRBJ2-6
CDR3 DNA: TGCAGTGCTAGACAGGCCATCTCTGGGGCCAACGTCCTGACTTTC
CDR3 protein: CSARQAISGANVLTF

clone size: -
D gene: TRBD1
V gene: TRBV11-2
J gene: TRBJ2-3
CDR3 DNA: TGTGCCGGCCTCGACAGGGGAAGCTCAGATACGCAGTATTTT
CDR3 protein: CAGLDRGSSDTQYF

clone size: many
D gene: TRBD1
V gene: TRBV6-2/TRBV6-3
J gene: TRBJ1-5
CDR3 DNA: TGTGCCAGCAGTTACCAGGGGACAGGGGGCCAGCCCCAGCATTTT
CDR3 protein: CASSYQGTGGQPQHF

clone size: many
D gene: -
V gene: TRBV7-1
J gene: TRBJ1-2
CDR3 DNA: TGTGCCAGCAGCGGCGTATGTCACGAGGGAAAGACCTATGGCTACACCTTC
CDR3 protein: CASSGVCHEGKTYGYTF

clone size: many
D gene: -
V gene: TRBV6-6
J gene: TRBJ1-2
CDR3 DNA: TGTGCCAGCAGTCTGAGTCTAGGTGGGAGAAAGACCTATGGCTACACCTTC
CDR3 protein: CASSLSLGGRKTYGYTF

clone size: few
D gene: -
V gene: TRBV13
J gene: TRBJ2-1
CDR3 DNA: TGTGCCAGCAGCGCCCCCCGCCGGTATAGGTACAATGAGCAGTTCTTC
CDR3 protein: CASSAPRRYRYNEQFF

clone size: many
D gene: -
V gene: TRBV4-3
J gene: TRBJ1-6
CDR3 DNA: TGCGCCAGCAGCCAAGATCCCCCTGACAGGCCGCCAGGTTCACCCCTCCACTTT
CDR3 protein: CASSQDPPDRPPGSPLHF

clone size: many
D gene: -
V gene: TRBV23-1
J gene: TRBJ1-2
CDR3 DNA: TGCGCCAGCAGTATCACGAGGCTACGCAGAAAGACCTATGGCTACACCTTC
CDR3 protein: CASSITRLRRKTYGYTF

clone size: -
D gene: -
V gene: TRBV9
J gene: TRBJ1-1
CDR3 DNA: TGTGCCGGCAACGCCCAGATGAACACTGAAGCTTTCTTT
CDR3 protein: CAGNAQMNTEAFF

clone size: many
D gene: -
V gene: TRBV6-9
J gene: TRBJ1-2
CDR3 DNA: TGTGCCAGCAGTCTCCCCAGGCCTTACGGAAAGACCTATGGCTACACCTTC
CDR3 protein: CASSLPRPYGKTYGYTF

clone size: few
D gene: -
V gene: TRBV5-4
J gene: TRBJ1-2
CDR3 DNA: TGTGCCAGCACACAAACCGTACCAGGAAAGACCTATGGCTACACCTTC
CDR3 protein: CASTQTVPGKTYGYTF

clone size: many
D gene: -
V gene: TRBV7-2
J gene: TRBJ2-1
CDR3 DNA: TGTGCCAGCAGCCCCGTATACAATGAGCAGTTCTTC
CDR3 protein: CASSPVYNEQFF

clone size: few
D gene: -
V gene: TRBV4-1
J gene: TRBJ2-2
CDR3 DNA: TGCGCCAGCAGCCAGTCAGGGGGGCTCAGCGGGGAGCTGTTTTTT
CDR3 protein: CASSQSGGLSGELFF

clone size: many
D gene: TRBD2
V gene: TRBV28
J gene: TRBJ2-2
CDR3 DNA: TGTGCCAGCAGAAAAGCGGGAGGAGAGAGCACCGGGGAGCTGTTTTTT
CDR3 protein: CASRKAGGESTGELFF

clone size: many
D gene: -
V gene: TRBV5-1
J gene: TRBJ2-3
CDR3 DNA: TGCGCCAGCAGCCCGGGGTCGGGGGCCGGGGATACGCAGTATTTT
CDR3 protein: CASSPGSGAGDTQYF

clone size: many
D gene: TRBD2
V gene: TRBV12-5
J gene: TRBJ2-3
CDR3 DNA: TGTGCTAGTGGTGTAGCGGGGGGGCCAAATACGCAGTATTTT
CDR3 protein: CASGVAGGPNTQYF